The 23 T cell receptor beta chains reported below all come from one sample, sequenced in a study of control samples from healthy donors and cancer patients. The assay was immunoSEQ multiplex PCR, and TCRdb's table has in-frame clones only and misses some. The sample carries 45,000 to 70,000 clones, about 91% recorded once. The sample was PBMCs. Source of these receptors: a young man with colorectal cancer.

The chain joins TRBV9 to TRBJ1-4; maybe TRBD1 (5 bases). CDR1 and CDR2 from the germline V gene are SGDLS and YYNGEE. V lost 3 bases and J lost 0, with 9 bases in between. This CDR3 spans 15 amino acids. CDR3 residues: CASSAQTATNEKLFF. The DNA for the CDR3 is TGTGCCAGCAGCGCTCAGACAGCAACTAATGAAAAACTGTTTTTT.

The rearrangement links TRBV6-6 to TRBJ1-1, with D possibly being TRBD1 (6 bases). CDR3 length: 15 amino acids. Trimming removed 0 bases at V and 5 bases at J, with 13 bases between. Germline loops: CDR1 MNHNY, CDR2 SVGAGI (reference sequence). The CDR3 here is CASSYSGARKTEAFF. In nucleotides, the CDR3 is TGTGCCAGCAGTTACTCGGGGGCGAGGAAGACTGAAGCTTTCTTT.

The gene calls are TRBV30 and TRBJ1-5; no definite D call. CDR3 size: 13 residues. V was cut by 7 bases and J by 2 bases, with 12 bases left in between. The germline V gene has CDR1 GTSNPN and CDR2 SVGIG (reference sequence). This chain's CDR3 is CAFNNDGNQPQHF. CDR3 nucleotide sequence: TGTGCCTTCAATAACGACGGCAATCAGCCCCAGCATTTT.

The chain carries TRBV4-3 and TRBJ1-5, with unresolved D. V lost 3 bases and J 3 bases, leaving 6 bases between the germline ends. The CDR3 covers 13 residues. Germline CDR1 is LGHNA and CDR2 is YSLEER. This CDR3 reads CASSQKFNQPQHF. CDR3 bases: TGCGCCAGCAGCCAGAAGTTCAATCAGCCCCAGCATTTT.

The chain joins TRBV11-2 to TRBJ2-5; D unclear. V gave up 1 base and J gave up 1 base, with 13 bases separating them. Germline V gene data show CDR1 as SGHAT and CDR2 as FQNNGV. This CDR3 is 16 amino acids long. The CDR3, as DNA: TGTGCCAGCAGCTTAGTTGGTGGGCAGATCCAAGAGACCCAGTACTTC. Its translation: CASSLVGGQIQETQYF. Looking up the rest from reference TRBV11-2 and TRBJ2-5 gives the full variable domain: EAGVAQSPRYKIIEKRQSVAFWCNPISGHATLYWYQQILGQGPKLLIQFQNNGVVDDSQLPKDRFSAERLKGVDSTLKIQPAKLEDSAVYLCASSLVGGQIQETQYFGPGTRLLVL.

The chain uses TRBV24-1 and TRBJ2-3; maybe TRBD2 (6 bases). Germline CDR1 and CDR2: KGHDR and SFDVKD. Trimming took 3 bases from V and 2 from J, leaving 23 bases between them. This CDR3 has 19 residues. The CDR3 region is CATSDPAGVGGEITDTQYF. In DNA, the CDR3 is TGTGCCACCAGTGATCCCGCCGGAGTTGGCGGGGAGATCACAGATACGCAGTATTTT.

The CDR3: CASSPGRGTYYEQYF. CDR3 DNA: TGTGCCAGCAGCCCCGGGAGGGGGACCTACTACGAGCAGTACTTC. This sequence joins TRBV7-9 and TRBJ2-7, with TRBD2 matching over 8 bases. Germline CDR1 reads SEHNR; CDR2 reads FQNEAQ (reference sequence). V lost 5 bases to trimming and J lost 3 bases; unmatched junction nucleotides: 9. The CDR3 is 15 residues long. The full variable domain, in which reference TRBV7-9 and TRBJ2-7 provide the parts outside the CDR3, is DTGVSQNPRHKITKRGQNVTFRCDPISEHNRLYWYRQTLGQGPEFLTYFQNEAQLEKSRLLSDRFSAERPKGSFSTLEIQRTEQGDSAMYLCASSPGRGTYYEQYFGPGTRLTVT.

V usage is TRBV9 and J usage is TRBJ1-2; D unresolved. The ends were cut back, 3 bases at V and 4 bases at J, with 16 bases in the middle. The germline V gene has CDR1 SGDLS and CDR2 YYNGEE. The CDR3 is 15 residues long. CDR3 in DNA: TGTGCCAGCAGCGCCCGCGAGGCGAACGCCTATGGCTACACCTTC. Translated: CASSAREANAYGYTF.

The chain is built from TRBV6-6 and TRBJ1-4; 8 bases are a match to TRBD1. Germline trimming cut 5 bases from V and 0 bases from J; bases unmatched to any gene: 2. The CDR3 totals 15 residues. The germline gives CDR1 MNHNY, CDR2 SVGAGI (reference sequence). The CDR3 sequence: CASSRTGTTNEKLFF. The CDR3 DNA is TGTGCCAGCAGTCGGACAGGGACAACTAATGAAAAACTGTTTTTT.

V gene TRBV3-1 (or the pseudogene TRBV3-2) combines with J gene TRBJ1-4; 8 positions agree with TRBD1. Germline CDR1 and CDR2: LGHDT and YNNKEL (reference sequence). J was trimmed by 8 bases and V by 4 bases; bases with no gene match: 6. The CDR3 extends over 14 amino acids. CDR3 DNA sequence: TGTGCCAGCAGCCCGACAGGGGTAGGGGAAAAACTGTTTTTT. It encodes CASSPTGVGEKLFF.

The chain joins TRBV11-2 to TRBJ2-1; TRBD2 matches at 8 bases. The length of the CDR3 is 18 residues. Germline values: CDR1 SGHAT, CDR2 FQNNGV. The trim removed 6 bases at V and 0 bases at J, leaving 13 bases unmatched. For the CDR3, the DNA is TGTGCCAGCAGGAACGATACCGGGAGGGGGGACTCCTACAATGAGCAGTTCTTC. This gives the protein CASRNDTGRGDSYNEQFF.

In this sample, this clone turned up once. The genes are TRBV6-2 or TRBV6-3 and TRBJ2-7; maybe TRBD2 (5 bases). The CDR3 loop spans 16 amino acids. Per the germline V gene, CDR1 is MNHEY and CDR2 is SVGEGT. Trimming removed 5 bases from V and 3 bases from J, with 20 bases in between. CDR3 amino acids: CASSRFRRPEGYEQYF. CDR3 nucleotide sequence: TGTGCCAGCAGTCGATTCAGACGCCCCGAGGGCTACGAGCAGTACTTC.

This chain uses TRBV13 with TRBJ1-3; D ambiguous. CDR3 size: 19 residues. V lost 5 bases, J lost 0 bases, and 23 bases lay in between. The germline CDR1 and CDR2 sequences are PRHDT and FYEKMQ (reference sequence). CDR3 nucleotides: TGTGCCAGCAGCCTGCGACATTTGTCAAGAAAAAACTCTGGAAACACCATATATTTT. It codes for CASSLRHLSRKNSGNTIYF. Complete variable domain (other parts from reference TRBV13 and TRBJ1-3): AAGVIQSPRHLIKEKRETATLKCYPIPRHDTVYWYQQGPGQDPQFLISFYEKMQSDKGSIPDRFSAQQFSDYHSELNMSSLELGDSALYFCASSLRHLSRKNSGNTIYFGEGSWLTVV.

This clone came up a few times. V is TRBV29-1 and J is TRBJ1-5; tentatively, D is TRBD1 (6 bases). Trimming left V 8 bases short and J 2 bases short, with 19 bases between. Looked up from germline, CDR1 is SQVTM and CDR2 is ANQGSEA. This CDR3 contains 15 residues. The CDR3 DNA reads as TGCAGCCGACCCGGGGGGCGTAATGGCAATCAGCCCCAGCATTTT. Amino acids: CSRPGGRNGNQPQHF.

V usage is TRBV4-1 and J usage is TRBJ2-5; 10 bases map to TRBD1. Trimming removed 0 bases from V and 7 bases from J; junction bases left unmatched: 5. Germline CDR1 MGHRA, CDR2 YSYEKL. The CDR3 loop spans 15 amino acids. This chain's CDR3 is CASSQEGTGDGTQYF. CDR3 DNA: TGCGCCAGCAGCCAAGAGGGGACAGGGGATGGGACCCAGTACTTC.

This chain joins TRBV7-2 and TRBJ2-1, with D perhaps TRBD2 (7 bases). CDR1 SGHTA and CDR2 FQGNSA come from the germline V gene. V shed 5 bases and J shed 4 bases, with 18 bases lying between them. This CDR3 region has 16 residues. CDR3 sequence reads: CASSPRGGTTYNEQFF. CDR3 nucleotides: TGTGCCAGCAGCCCGCGAGGGGGGACTACTTACAATGAGCAGTTCTTC.

This chain uses TRBV5-4 with TRBJ2-1, with TRBD1 matching 9 bases. V was pared by 3 bases and J by 8 bases, with 12 bases of the junction left unmatched. This CDR3 contains 16 residues. The germline V gene encodes CDR1 SGHNT and CDR2 YYREEE (reference sequence). CDR3 amino acids: CASSSPRDRVGDEQFF. CDR3 DNA: TGTGCCAGCAGCTCGCCCCGGGACAGGGTGGGGGATGAGCAGTTCTTC.

CDR3: CASSVGTGRSSYEQYF. The CDR3, as DNA: TGTGCCAGCAGTGTCGGGACAGGTCGGAGCTCCTACGAGCAGTACTTC. This chain links TRBV6-1 with TRBJ2-7; 8 bases are a match to TRBD1. This CDR3 is built from 16 residues. The J segment lost 0 bases and the V segment lost 4 bases, leaving 8 bases of the junction unmatched. The germline gives CDR1 MNHNS, CDR2 SASEGT.

The gene calls are TRBV24-1 and TRBJ2-1; 10 bases map to TRBD1. The V and J ends lost 3 bases and 3 bases, in that order; junction bases with no gene match: 13. The germline V gene has CDR1 KGHDR and CDR2 SFDVKD. This CDR3 spans 19 amino acids. CDR3: CATSDQPGQGTSYYNEQFF. CDR3 sequence (DNA): TGTGCCACCAGTGATCAGCCGGGACAGGGGACTTCCTACTACAATGAGCAGTTCTTC.

The V and J genes are TRBV6-4 and TRBJ2-3; 8 bases align to TRBD2. J was trimmed by 1 base and V by 0 bases; bases with no gene match: 0. From germline, CDR1 is MRHNA and CDR2 SNTAGT. The CDR3 loop spans 15 amino acids. The CDR3 sequence is CASSDSSGGTDTQYF. The CDR3 DNA reads TGTGCCAGCAGTGACTCTAGCGGGGGCACAGATACGCAGTATTTT.

The rearrangement joins TRBV6-6 to TRBJ2-2; possibly TRBD1 for D (5 bases). Looked up from germline, CDR1 is MNHNY and CDR2 is SVGAGI (reference sequence). V was shortened by 2 bases and J by 4 bases, with 11 bases between the two germline ends. The CDR3 length is 15 residues. CDR3 nucleotides: TGTGCCAGCAGTTACGGACATCCGGCCACCGGGGAGCTGTTTTTT. It yields the protein CASSYGHPATGELFF.

This chain uses TRBV6-2 or TRBV6-3 with TRBJ2-1; 9 bases line up with TRBD2. This CDR3 region has 16 residues. V was clipped by 6 bases and J by 4 bases; unmatched bases: 10. Germline V gene data show CDR1 as MNHEY and CDR2 as SVGEGT. This CDR3 reads CASSPLSSGGYNEQFF. In DNA form, the CDR3 reads TGTGCCAGCAGCCCTCTTTCGAGCGGGGGGTACAATGAGCAGTTCTTC.

The chain has TRBV2 and TRBJ2-3; D ambiguous. The V and J ends lost 6 bases and 4 bases respectively, with 17 bases between them. Germline values: CDR1 SNHLY, CDR2 FYNNEI. The CDR3 length is 15 residues. The CDR3 DNA follows: TGTGCCAGCAGCCGAAGCACCTTTCGGGCAGATACGCAGTATTTT. As protein: CASSRSTFRADTQYF.